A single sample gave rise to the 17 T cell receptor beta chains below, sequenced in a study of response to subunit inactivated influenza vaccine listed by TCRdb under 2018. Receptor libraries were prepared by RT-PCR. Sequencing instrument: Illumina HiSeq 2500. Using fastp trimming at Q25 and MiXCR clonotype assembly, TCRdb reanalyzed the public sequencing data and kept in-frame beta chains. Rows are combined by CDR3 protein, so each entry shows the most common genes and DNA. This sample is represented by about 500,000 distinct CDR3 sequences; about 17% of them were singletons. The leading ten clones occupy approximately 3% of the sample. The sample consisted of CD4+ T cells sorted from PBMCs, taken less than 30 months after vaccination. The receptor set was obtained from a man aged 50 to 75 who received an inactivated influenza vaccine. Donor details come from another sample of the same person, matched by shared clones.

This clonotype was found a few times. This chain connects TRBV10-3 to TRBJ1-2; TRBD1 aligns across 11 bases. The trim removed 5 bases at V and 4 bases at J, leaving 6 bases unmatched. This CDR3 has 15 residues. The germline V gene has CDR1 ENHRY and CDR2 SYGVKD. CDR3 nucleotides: TGTGCCATCAGTTCCGCGGGACAGGGGGGCTATGGCTACACCTTC. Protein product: CAISSAGQGGYGYTF.

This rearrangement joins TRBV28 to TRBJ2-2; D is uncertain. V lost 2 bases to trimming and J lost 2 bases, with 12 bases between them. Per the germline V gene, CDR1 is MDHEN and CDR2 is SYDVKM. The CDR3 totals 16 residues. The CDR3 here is CASSLGALANTGELFF. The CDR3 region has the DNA TGTGCCAGCAGTTTAGGAGCATTGGCCAACACCGGGGAGCTGTTTTTT.

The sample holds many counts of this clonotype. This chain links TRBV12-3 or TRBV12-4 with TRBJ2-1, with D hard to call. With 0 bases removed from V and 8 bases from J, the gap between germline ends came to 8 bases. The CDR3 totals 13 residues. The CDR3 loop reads CASSLANGHEQFF. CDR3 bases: TGTGCCAGCAGTTTAGCAAACGGACATGAGCAGTTCTTC.

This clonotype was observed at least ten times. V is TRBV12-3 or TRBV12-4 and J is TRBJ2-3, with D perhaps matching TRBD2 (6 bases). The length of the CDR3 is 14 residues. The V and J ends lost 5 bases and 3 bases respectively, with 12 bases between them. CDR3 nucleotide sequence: TGTGCCAGCAGTGTGGGACTTTGGACAGATACGCAGTATTTT. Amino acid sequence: CASSVGLWTDTQYF.

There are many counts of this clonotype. CDR3 in DNA: TGTGCCAGCAGTTTTAGACAGTCCTGGGACAGGGGCAATTCACCCCTCCACTTT. Residues: CASSFRQSWDRGNSPLHF. The genes are TRBV28 and TRBJ1-6; 10 nucleotides agree with TRBD1. Germline-derived CDR1 and CDR2 are MDHEN and SYDVKM. J gave up 7 bases and V 3 bases, and 12 bases lay outside the gene matches. This CDR3 contains 18 residues.

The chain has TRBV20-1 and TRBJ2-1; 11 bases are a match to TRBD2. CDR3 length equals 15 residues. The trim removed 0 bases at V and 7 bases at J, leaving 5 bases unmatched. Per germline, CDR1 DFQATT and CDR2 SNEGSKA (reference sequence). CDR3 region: CSARDAASGGNEQFF. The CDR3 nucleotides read TGCAGTGCTAGAGATGCGGCTAGCGGGGGGAATGAGCAGTTCTTC.

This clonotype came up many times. The DNA for the CDR3 is TGTGCCAGCAGCTTAGGGGGAGCTTTCACAGATACGCAGTATTTT. It specifies CASSLGGAFTDTQYF. This chain joins TRBV7-2 and TRBJ2-3; perhaps TRBD2 as D (5 bases). The V gene lost 1 base and the J gene lost 2 bases, with 10 bases spanning the gap. The V gene's germline CDR1 is SGHTA and CDR2 FQGNSA. The CDR3 sequence is 15 residues long.

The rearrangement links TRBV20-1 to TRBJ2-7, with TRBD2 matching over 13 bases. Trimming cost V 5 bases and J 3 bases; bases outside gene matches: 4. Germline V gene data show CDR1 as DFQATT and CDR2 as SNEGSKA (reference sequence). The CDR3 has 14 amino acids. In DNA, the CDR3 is TGCAGTGCTCCTAGGACTAGCGGGGGCTACGAGCAGTACTTC. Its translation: CSAPRTSGGYEQYF.

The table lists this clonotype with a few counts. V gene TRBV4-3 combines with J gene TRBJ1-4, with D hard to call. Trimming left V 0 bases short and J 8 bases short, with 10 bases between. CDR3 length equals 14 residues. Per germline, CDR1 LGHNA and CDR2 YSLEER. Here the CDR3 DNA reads TGCGCCAGCAGCCAAGAATTGCACTCCGAAAAACTGTTTTTT. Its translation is CASSQELHSEKLFF.

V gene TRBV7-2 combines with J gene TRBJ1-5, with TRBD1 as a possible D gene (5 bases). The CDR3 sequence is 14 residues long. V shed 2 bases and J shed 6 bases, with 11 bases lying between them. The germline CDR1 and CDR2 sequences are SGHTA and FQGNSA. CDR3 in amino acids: CASSLQGFGQPQHF. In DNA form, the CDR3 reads TGTGCCAGCAGCTTACAGGGTTTTGGTCAGCCCCAGCATTTT.

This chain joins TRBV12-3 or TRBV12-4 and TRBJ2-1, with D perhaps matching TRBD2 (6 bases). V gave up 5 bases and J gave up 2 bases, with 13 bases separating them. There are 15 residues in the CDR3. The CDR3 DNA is TGTGCCAGCAGTGGATCCGGGAGAACCTACAATGAGCAGTTCTTC. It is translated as CASSGSGRTYNEQFF.

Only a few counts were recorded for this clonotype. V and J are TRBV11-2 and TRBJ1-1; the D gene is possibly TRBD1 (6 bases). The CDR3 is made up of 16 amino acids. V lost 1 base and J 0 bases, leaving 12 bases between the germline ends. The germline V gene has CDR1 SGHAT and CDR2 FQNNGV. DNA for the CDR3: TGTGCCAGCAGCTTAGTAGGGGGGCTCCTGAACACTGAAGCTTTCTTT. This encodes CASSLVGGLLNTEAFF. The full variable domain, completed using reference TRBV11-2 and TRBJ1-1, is EAGVAQSPRYKIIEKRQSVAFWCNPISGHATLYWYQQILGQGPKLLIQFQNNGVVDDSQLPKDRFSAERLKGVDSTLKIQPAKLEDSAVYLCASSLVGGLLNTEAFFGQGTRLTVV.

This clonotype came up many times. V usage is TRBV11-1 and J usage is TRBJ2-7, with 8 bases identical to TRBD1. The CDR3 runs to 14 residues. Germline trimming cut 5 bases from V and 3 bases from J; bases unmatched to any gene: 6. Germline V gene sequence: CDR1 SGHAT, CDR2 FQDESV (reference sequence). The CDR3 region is CASSPRTGNYEQYF. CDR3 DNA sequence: TGTGCCAGCAGCCCAAGGACAGGGAACTACGAGCAGTACTTC.

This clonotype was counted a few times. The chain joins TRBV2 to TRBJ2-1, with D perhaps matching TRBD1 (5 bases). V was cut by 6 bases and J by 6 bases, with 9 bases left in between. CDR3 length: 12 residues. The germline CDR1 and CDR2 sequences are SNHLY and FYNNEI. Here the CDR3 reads CASSRVGNEQFF. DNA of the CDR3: TGTGCCAGCAGCAGGGTGGGCAATGAGCAGTTCTTC.

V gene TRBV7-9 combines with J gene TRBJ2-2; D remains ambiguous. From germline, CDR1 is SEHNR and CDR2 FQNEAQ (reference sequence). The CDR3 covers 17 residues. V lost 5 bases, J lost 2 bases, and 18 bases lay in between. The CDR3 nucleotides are TGTGCCAGCAGCCCCCCACCGCGGAGCCCTAACACCGGGGAGCTGTTTTTT. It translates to CASSPPPRSPNTGELFF.

CDR3 protein: CSARGAGGGSPDTQYF. CDR3 in DNA: TGCAGTGCTAGAGGGGCAGGGGGGGGTTCCCCAGATACGCAGTATTTT. The chain employs TRBV20-1 and TRBJ2-3; either TRBD1 or TRBD2 may supply D (7 bases each). V was trimmed by 1 base and J by 4 bases, leaving 18 bases between them. Germline CDR1 DFQATT, CDR2 SNEGSKA (reference sequence). CDR3 length: 16 amino acids.

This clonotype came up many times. DNA of the CDR3: TGTGCCAGCAGCGAGACAGTTAACACTGAAGCTTTCTTT. It codes for CASSETVNTEAFF. The genes are TRBV5-6 and TRBJ1-1, with D tentatively TRBD1 (5 bases). The CDR3 contains 13 residues. V gave up 4 bases and J gave up 2 bases, with 9 bases separating them. The germline V gene has CDR1 SGHDT and CDR2 YYEEEE.